Shown below are 29 T cell receptor beta chains from a single sample sequenced in a study of cytomegalovirus exposure and HLA in healthy donors (dated by TCRdb to 2016 to 2017). Library method: the immunoSEQ multiplex PCR assay. A mixture of 60 forward primers for TCR Vbeta segments and 13 reverse primers for TCR Jbeta segments was used in the multiplex PCR. TCRdb carries this immuneACCESS record with in-frame sequences only. Its versions omit some clonotypes, under half of them owing to an unresolved V gene in the studies checked, with the rest unexplained. This sample is represented by 150,000 to 200,000 clones; about 59% of them were singletons. Roughly 2.9% of the sample is in the top ten clones. The sample taken for sequencing was PBMCs. The receptor set was obtained from a man between 40 and 49 years old in good health and CMV-seronegative.

The V call is TRBV2, the J call TRBJ1-1; D not certain. This CDR3 has 14 amino acids. Germline V lookup: CDR1 SNHLY, CDR2 FYNNEI. V lost 3 bases and J lost 1, with 9 bases in between. The CDR3 protein is CASSESRPNTEAFF. CDR3 coding DNA: TGTGCCAGCAGTGAGTCCAGGCCGAACACTGAAGCTTTCTTT.

The chain joins TRBV30 to TRBJ1-1; D perhaps matches TRBD1 (5 bases). Trimming cost V 4 bases and J 4 bases, with 13 bases left between them. Germline loops: CDR1 GTSNPN, CDR2 SVGIG (reference sequence). There are 13 residues in the CDR3. The chain's CDR3 is CAWTASGGTEAFF. The DNA of the CDR3 is TGTGCCTGGACCGCCTCCGGGGGCACTGAAGCTTTCTTT. The full variable domain, in which reference TRBV30 and TRBJ1-1 provide the parts outside the CDR3, is SQTIHQWPATLVQPVGSPLSLECTVEGTSNPNLYWYRQAAGRGLQLLFYSVGIGQISSEVPQNLSASRPQDRQFILSSKKLLLSDSGFYLCAWTASGGTEAFFGQGTRLTVV.

This sequence joins TRBV6-5 and TRBJ2-7; possible D gene TRBD2, 5 bases. The CDR3 is made up of 12 amino acids. V lost 2 bases and J 4 bases, leaving 6 bases between the germline ends. Per the germline V gene, CDR1 is MNHEY and CDR2 is SVGAGI. The CDR3 DNA is TGTGCCAGCAGTTACCGGGGATACGAGCAGTACTTC. This codes for CASSYRGYEQYF.

CDR3 DNA sequence: TGTGCCTGGAGTGTACGCAGGGTCGACACTGAAGCTTTCTTT. The encoded protein is CAWSVRRVDTEAFF. This chain links TRBV30 with TRBJ1-1; D may be TRBD1 (5 bases). The ends were cut back, 0 bases at V and 3 bases at J, with 11 bases in the middle. CDR1 and CDR2 from the germline V gene are GTSNPN and SVGIG (reference sequence). The CDR3 is 14 amino acids.

This sequence joins TRBV9 and TRBJ2-3, with TRBD2 matching over 12 bases. This CDR3 has 15 residues. The junction had 6 bases not matched to a gene; V was cut back by 4 bases and J by 6 bases. The germline V gene has CDR1 SGDLS and CDR2 YYNGEE. CDR3 amino acids: CASSPRTSGKDTQYF. As DNA, the CDR3 is TGTGCCAGCAGCCCCAGGACTAGCGGGAAGGATACGCAGTATTTT.

The chain employs TRBV6-1 and TRBJ1-4; D not certain. Trimming took off 1 base at V and 6 bases at J, with 6 bases between the two ends. The CDR3 runs to 13 residues. The germline V gene has CDR1 MNHNS and CDR2 SASEGT. The CDR3, as DNA: TGTGCCAGCAGTGAAGGAGGGTATGAAAAACTGTTTTTT. As protein: CASSEGGYEKLFF.

V is TRBV4-1 and J is TRBJ2-2, with 10 nucleotides matching TRBD2. CDR3 length equals 18 residues. Trimming took 4 bases from V and 7 from J; bases not matched to a gene: 15. CDR1 is MGHRA, CDR2 YSYEKL, per germline. The CDR3 DNA reads TGCGCCAGCAGCCGAGGCCCTCTAGCGGGGGTGACGGGCGGGGAGCTGTTTTTT. As protein: CASSRGPLAGVTGGELFF.

This sequence joins TRBV7-6 and TRBJ1-1; 11 nucleotides align to TRBD1. Germline V gene lookup returns CDR1 SGHVS and CDR2 FNYEAQ. The length of the CDR3 is 15 residues. J was trimmed by 4 bases and V by 5 bases; bases with no gene match: 6. CDR3 amino acids: CASSVGQGAFTEAFF. CDR3 nucleotides: TGTGCCAGCAGCGTCGGACAGGGGGCCTTCACTGAAGCTTTCTTT.

This clone came up a few times. CDR3 loop: CASSLVAGGETQYF. CDR3 DNA: TGTGCCAGCAGCTTAGTAGCGGGAGGAGAGACCCAGTACTTC. The rearrangement uses TRBV7-9 and TRBJ2-5; 10 bases line up with TRBD2. In germline, CDR1 is SEHNR, CDR2 FQNEAQ (reference sequence). Unmatched junction bases numbered 0, after V lost 1 base and J lost 4 bases. The CDR3 extends over 14 amino acids.

J is TRBJ2-3 and V is TRBV11-2; tentative D call: TRBD2 (7 bases). Germline V gene sequence: CDR1 SGHAT, CDR2 FQNNGV. This CDR3 comprises 17 residues. V lost 1 base, J lost 5 bases, and 19 bases lay in between. CDR3 bases: TGTGCCAGCAGCTTAGGTCGGGGGGCAAATTTCATAGATACGCAGTATTTT. Translated, it gives CASSLGRGANFIDTQYF.

CDR3 sequence (DNA): TGCGCCAGCAGCCAAGATAAAGGGGGACTAGCGGGAGTAGCCAAAAACATTCAGTACTTC. It translates to CASSQDKGGLAGVAKNIQYF. The rearrangement uses TRBV4-3 and TRBJ2-4; 14 bases fit TRBD2. Germline V gives CDR1 LGHNA, CDR2 YSLEER. This CDR3 is 20 amino acids long. Trimming removed 0 bases from V and 0 bases from J; junction bases left unmatched: 7.

The CDR3 sequence is CASEFSAGETGELFF. DNA of the CDR3: TGTGCCAGTGAGTTCTCCGCGGGAGAAACCGGGGAGCTGTTTTTT. V is TRBV19 and J is TRBJ2-2; the match to TRBD2 covers 7 bases. This CDR3 has 15 amino acids. Germline lookup yields CDR1 LNHDA and CDR2 SQIVND (reference sequence). Unmatched junction bases numbered 11, after V lost 8 bases and J lost 5 bases.

This sequence joins TRBV6-5 and TRBJ1-2; D gene ambiguous. CDR1 is MNHEY and CDR2 is SVGAGI in the germline V gene. The V end lost 1 base, the J end lost 4 bases, and 13 bases lay between the germline ends. This CDR3 is built from 15 residues. In DNA form, the CDR3 reads TGTGCCAGCAGTTACTTTCCTTCGGAGGGCTATGGCTACACCTTC. Residues: CASSYFPSEGYGYTF.

The chain couples TRBV7-3 to TRBJ2-7; D is ambiguous. Germline lookup yields CDR1 SGHTA and CDR2 FQGTGA. The CDR3 extends over 13 amino acids. The V end was cut by 0 bases, the J end by 5 bases, with 8 bases between. The CDR3 here is CASSLTRGNEQYF. CDR3 nucleotides: TGTGCCAGCAGCTTAACCCGCGGTAACGAGCAGTACTTC.

This clone was counted a few times. The CDR3 bases are TGTGCCAGCAGTCAGCGGGGGGAAAATGAGCAGTTCTTC. Protein sequence: CASSQRGENEQFF. This chain connects TRBV27 to TRBJ2-1, with 9 bases matching TRBD2. The V segment lost 5 bases and the J segment 7 bases; nucleotides outside the gene matches: 3. Germline CDR1 reads MNHEY; CDR2 reads SMNVEV (reference sequence). The CDR3 extends over 13 amino acids.

V gene TRBV5-4 combines with J gene TRBJ2-2; 8 bases are shared with TRBD2. In germline, CDR1 is SGHNT, CDR2 YYREEE (reference sequence). The CDR3 covers 15 residues. After removal of 4 bases from V and 4 bases from J, the junction contained 6 bases not matched to a gene. The CDR3 nucleotides are TGTGCCAGCAGCCTACCGGGGGGGAGCACCGGGGAGCTGTTTTTT. Its translation is CASSLPGGSTGELFF.

CDR3 residues: CACGAAATYNEQFF. The CDR3 coding sequence is TGTGCCTGCGGAGCGGCCGCTACCTACAATGAGCAGTTCTTC. The J gene is TRBJ2-1, the V gene TRBV2; tentative D call: TRBD2 (5 bases). V lost 11 bases to trimming and J lost 2 bases, with 16 bases between them. The CDR3 runs 14 residues. Germline CDR1 is SNHLY and CDR2 is FYNNEI. The full variable domain, rest sourced from reference TRBV2 and TRBJ2-1, is EPEVTQTPSHQVTQMGQEVILRCVPISNHLYFYWYRQILGQKVEFLVSFYNNEISEKSEIFDDQFSVERPDGSNFTLKIRSTKLEDSAMYFCACGAAATYNEQFFGPGTRLTVL.

The chain joins TRBV2 to TRBJ1-6, with 7 nucleotides matching TRBD1. CDR3 size: 14 residues. The J segment lost 8 bases and the V segment lost 4 bases, leaving 5 bases of the junction unmatched. Per germline, CDR1 SNHLY and CDR2 FYNNEI. In nucleotides, the CDR3 is TGTGCCAGCAGTGGCACAGGGGAGGATTCACCCCTCCACTTT. It specifies CASSGTGEDSPLHF.

The chain uses TRBV6-4 and TRBJ2-1; 8 bases fit TRBD1. The J segment lost 4 bases and the V segment lost 2 bases, leaving 4 bases of the junction unmatched. Per germline, CDR1 MRHNA and CDR2 SNTAGT. This CDR3 region has 15 residues. The CDR3 loop is CASSDGDRGYNEQFF. DNA for the CDR3: TGTGCCAGCAGTGACGGAGACAGGGGTTACAATGAGCAGTTCTTC.

A few counts support this clone. V is TRBV9 and J is TRBJ1-1, with D unclear. Germline values: CDR1 SGDLS, CDR2 YYNGEE. The V end was cut by 1 base, the J end by 0 bases, with 4 bases between. The CDR3 consists of 13 residues. CDR3 coding DNA: TGTGCCAGCAGCGTACAGGTGAACACTGAAGCTTTCTTT. Its protein product is CASSVQVNTEAFF.

The rearrangement uses TRBV4-1 and TRBJ2-7; D perhaps matches TRBD1 (6 bases). Trimming took off 3 bases at V and 4 bases at J, with 16 bases between the two ends. The CDR3 runs 15 residues. Germline V gives CDR1 MGHRA, CDR2 YSYEKL. The CDR3 DNA reads TGCGCCAGCAGCCAGGCCCCGGACAGCGTTTACGAGCAGTACTTC. Protein product: CASSQAPDSVYEQYF.

V and J are TRBV4-2 and TRBJ1-2; D uncertain. The germline V gene encodes CDR1 LGHNA and CDR2 YNFKEQ. The CDR3 totals 15 residues. The V gene lost 0 bases and the J gene lost 7 bases, with 15 bases spanning the gap. CDR3 DNA: TGTGCCAGCAGCCAAGATCGAGGAGGTCTTGGTGGCTACACCTTC. Amino acid sequence: CASSQDRGGLGGYTF.

The genes are TRBV4-1 and TRBJ2-7; 11 nucleotides agree with TRBD1. V lost 5 bases to trimming and J lost 3 bases; unmatched junction nucleotides: 6. CDR1 is MGHRA, CDR2 YSYEKL, per germline. There are 15 residues in the CDR3. CDR3 residues: CASSSPGQGGYEQYF. The CDR3 region has the DNA TGCGCCAGCAGCTCTCCGGGACAGGGGGGCTACGAGCAGTACTTC.

This clone has a single count. The chain links TRBV4-1 to TRBJ1-1; possibly TRBD1 for D (5 bases). CDR1 is MGHRA, CDR2 YSYEKL, per germline. This CDR3 region has 15 residues. The V gene lost 0 bases and the J gene lost 5 bases, with 13 bases spanning the gap. CDR3 loop: CASSQDIAGRTEAFF. DNA for the CDR3: TGCGCCAGCAGCCAAGATATTGCAGGGAGGACTGAAGCTTTCTTT.

The V and J genes are TRBV28 and TRBJ2-5; D remains unclear. With 5 bases removed from V and 5 bases from J, the gap between germline ends came to 6 bases. The CDR3 runs to 11 residues. Looked up from germline, CDR1 is MDHEN and CDR2 is SYDVKM. CDR3 sequence reads: CASSRQETQYF. CDR3 DNA: TGTGCCAGCAGTCGCCAGGAGACCCAGTACTTC.

The genes are TRBV7-2 and TRBJ2-3; 13 nucleotides match TRBD2. V lost 4 bases, J lost 4 bases, and 8 bases stayed unmatched. CDR3 length: 17 residues. Germline values: CDR1 SGHTA, CDR2 FQGNSA. The CDR3 spells CASSSTSGGPGADTQYF. CDR3 nucleotides: TGTGCCAGCAGCTCGACTAGCGGGGGGCCTGGCGCAGATACGCAGTATTTT.

This rearrangement joins TRBV27 to TRBJ1-1; tentative D call: TRBD1 (6 bases). CDR1 and CDR2 (germline): MNHEY, SMNVEV (reference sequence). Trimming stripped 5 bases from V and 4 bases from J, with 17 bases between. The CDR3 extends over 15 amino acids. The DNA for the CDR3 is TGTGCCAGCAGTAAACAGGGCGGATCAGGCACTGAAGCTTTCTTT. Amino acid sequence: CASSKQGGSGTEAFF.

In its sample, this clone was seen a few times. The chain couples TRBV11-2 to TRBJ2-2; 8 bases align to TRBD2. CDR1 SGHAT and CDR2 FQNNGV come from the germline V gene. The CDR3 totals 17 residues. The V gene end was trimmed by 5 bases and the J gene end by 5 bases; junction bases not matched to a gene: 13. Here the CDR3 reads CASSQDPSGGPTGELFF. DNA of the CDR3: TGTGCCAGCAGCCAAGATCCCAGCGGGGGACCTACCGGGGAGCTGTTTTTT.

This clone occurred a few times. This sequence joins TRBV29-1 and TRBJ1-2, with a possible D match to TRBD1 (5 bases). The CDR3 consists of 15 residues. Germline loops: CDR1 SQVTM, CDR2 ANQGSEA. V lost 1 base to trimming and J lost 1 base, with 13 bases between them. Here the CDR3 DNA reads TGCAGCGTTGAAGGAAGGGGTGAAGATAACTATGGCTACACCTTC. Its translation: CSVEGRGEDNYGYTF.